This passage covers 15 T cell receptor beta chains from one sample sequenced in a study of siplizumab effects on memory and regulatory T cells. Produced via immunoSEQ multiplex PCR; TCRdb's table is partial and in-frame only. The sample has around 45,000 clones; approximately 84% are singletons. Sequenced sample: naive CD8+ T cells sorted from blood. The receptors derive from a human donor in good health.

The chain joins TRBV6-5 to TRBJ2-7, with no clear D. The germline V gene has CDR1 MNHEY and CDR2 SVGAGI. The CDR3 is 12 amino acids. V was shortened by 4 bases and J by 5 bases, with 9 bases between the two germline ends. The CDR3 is CASSSEVDEQYF. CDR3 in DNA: TGTGCCAGCAGTTCGGAAGTCGACGAGCAGTACTTC.

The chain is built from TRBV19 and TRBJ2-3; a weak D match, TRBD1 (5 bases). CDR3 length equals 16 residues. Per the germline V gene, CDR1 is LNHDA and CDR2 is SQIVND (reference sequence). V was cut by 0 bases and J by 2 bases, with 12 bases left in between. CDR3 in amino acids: CASSIDRVGSTDTQYF. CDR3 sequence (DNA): TGTGCCAGTAGTATAGACAGGGTTGGGTCCACAGATACGCAGTATTTT.

Here the CDR3 DNA reads TGTGCCAGTAGTACCTTCTCCCTGGGCGGGGTGTACAATGAGCAGTTCTTC. Protein: CASSTFSLGGVYNEQFF. V and J are TRBV19 and TRBJ2-1; the D gene is possibly TRBD2 (6 bases). The germline V gene has CDR1 LNHDA and CDR2 SQIVND (reference sequence). The CDR3 extends over 17 amino acids. The ends were cut back, 4 bases at V and 4 bases at J, with 20 bases in the middle.

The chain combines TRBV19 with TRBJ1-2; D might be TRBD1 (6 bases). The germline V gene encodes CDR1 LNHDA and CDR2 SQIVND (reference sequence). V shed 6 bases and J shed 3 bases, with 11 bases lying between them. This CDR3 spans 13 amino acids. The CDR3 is CASSWEGDYGYTF. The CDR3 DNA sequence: TGTGCCAGTAGCTGGGAGGGGGACTATGGCTACACCTTC.

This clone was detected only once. CDR3 in DNA: TGCGCCAGCAGCCAAGTGGCAGGGACGGCCTACAATGAGCAGTTCTTC. Translated, it gives CASSQVAGTAYNEQFF. The chain uses TRBV4-1 and TRBJ2-1; D may be TRBD1 or TRBD2 (5 bases each). This CDR3 has 16 residues. The V end lost 1 base, the J end lost 2 bases, and 12 bases lay between the germline ends. CDR1 is MGHRA, CDR2 YSYEKL, per germline.

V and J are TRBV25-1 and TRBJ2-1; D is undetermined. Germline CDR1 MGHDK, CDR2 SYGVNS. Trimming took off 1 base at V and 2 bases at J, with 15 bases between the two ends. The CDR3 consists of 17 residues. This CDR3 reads CASSELTTAIAYNEQFF. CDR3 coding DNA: TGTGCCAGCAGTGAATTAACTACAGCCATTGCCTACAATGAGCAGTTCTTC.

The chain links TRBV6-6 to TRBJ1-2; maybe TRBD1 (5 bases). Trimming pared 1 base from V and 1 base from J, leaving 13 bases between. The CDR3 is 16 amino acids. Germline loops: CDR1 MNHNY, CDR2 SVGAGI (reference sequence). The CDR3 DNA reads TGTGCCAGCAGTTACTTGGGGGACCCCGTTAACTATGGCTACACCTTC. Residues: CASSYLGDPVNYGYTF.

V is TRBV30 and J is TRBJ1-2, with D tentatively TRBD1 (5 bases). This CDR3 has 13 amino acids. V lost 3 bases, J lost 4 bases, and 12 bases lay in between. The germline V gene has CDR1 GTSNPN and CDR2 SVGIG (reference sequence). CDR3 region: CAWSLGAGYGYTF. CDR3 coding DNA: TGTGCCTGGAGCCTCGGGGCGGGCTATGGCTACACCTTC.

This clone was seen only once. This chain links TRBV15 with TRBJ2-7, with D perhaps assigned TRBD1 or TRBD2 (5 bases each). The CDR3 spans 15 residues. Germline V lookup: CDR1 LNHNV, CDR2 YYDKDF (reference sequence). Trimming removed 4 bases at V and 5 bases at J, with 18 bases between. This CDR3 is CATSILEGELHEQYF. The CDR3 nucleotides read TGTGCCACCAGCATCCTGGAAGGGGAGTTACACGAGCAGTACTTC.

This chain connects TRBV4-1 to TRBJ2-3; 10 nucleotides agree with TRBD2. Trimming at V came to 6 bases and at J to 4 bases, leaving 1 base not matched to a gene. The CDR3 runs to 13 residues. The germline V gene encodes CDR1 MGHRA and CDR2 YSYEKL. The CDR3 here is CASRLAGSDTQYF. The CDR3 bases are TGCGCCAGCAGACTAGCGGGATCAGATACGCAGTATTTT.

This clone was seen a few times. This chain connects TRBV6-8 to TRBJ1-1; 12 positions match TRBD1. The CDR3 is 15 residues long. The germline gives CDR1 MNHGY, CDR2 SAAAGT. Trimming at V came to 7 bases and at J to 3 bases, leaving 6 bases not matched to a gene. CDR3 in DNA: TGTGCCAGCACGGGACAGGGGGCGAGTGACACTGAAGCTTTCTTT. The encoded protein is CASTGQGASDTEAFF.

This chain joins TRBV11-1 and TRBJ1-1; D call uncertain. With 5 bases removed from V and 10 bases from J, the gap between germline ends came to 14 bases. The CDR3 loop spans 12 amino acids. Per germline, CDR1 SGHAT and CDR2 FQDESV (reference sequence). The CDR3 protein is CASSPILRRAFF. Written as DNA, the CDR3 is TGTGCCAGCAGCCCAATCCTCCGACGAGCTTTCTTT.

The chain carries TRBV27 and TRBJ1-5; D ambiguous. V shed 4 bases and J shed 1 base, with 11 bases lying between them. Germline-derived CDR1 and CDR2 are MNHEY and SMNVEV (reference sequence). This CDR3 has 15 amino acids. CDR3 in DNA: TGTGCCAGCAGTTCCCACTCGGGGAGCAATCAGCCCCAGCATTTT. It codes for CASSSHSGSNQPQHF.

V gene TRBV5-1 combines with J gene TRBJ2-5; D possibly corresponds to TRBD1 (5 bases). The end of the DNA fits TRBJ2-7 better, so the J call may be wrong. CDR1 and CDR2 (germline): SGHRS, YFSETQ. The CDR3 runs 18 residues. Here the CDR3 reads CASSLAGTLTDSSYEQYF. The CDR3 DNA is TGCGCCAGCAGCTTGGCCGGCACCCTGACAGACAGTTCCTACGAGCAGTACTTC.

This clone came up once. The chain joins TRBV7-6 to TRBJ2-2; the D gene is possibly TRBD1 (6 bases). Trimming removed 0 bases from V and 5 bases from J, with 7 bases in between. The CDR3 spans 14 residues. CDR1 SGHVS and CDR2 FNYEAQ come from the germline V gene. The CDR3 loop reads CASSLAGQTGELFF. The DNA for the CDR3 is TGTGCCAGCAGCTTAGCGGGACAAACCGGGGAGCTGTTTTTT.